Below are 20 T cell receptor beta chains sequenced from a single sample in a study of long-term antiretroviral therapy in people with HIV. The libraries were made with immunoSEQ v3.0 at survey level. This table comes from immunoSEQ multiplex PCR, and its TCRdb copy is limited to in-frame clones, with some not included. This sample has 25,000 to 35,000 clones, with 84% found just once. The sample consisted of unsorted PBMCs, taken 0.4 years after starting antiretroviral therapy. The source is a man aged 18 to 29 with HIV.

The chain couples TRBV5-1 to TRBJ2-1, with unresolved D. The CDR3 sequence is 12 residues long. V was trimmed by 0 bases and J by 5 bases, leaving 3 bases between them. CDR1 SGHRS and CDR2 YFSETQ come from the germline V gene. The CDR3 loop reads CASSLVDNEQFF. As DNA, the CDR3 is TGCGCCAGCAGCTTGGTGGACAATGAGCAGTTCTTC.

For the CDR3, the DNA is TGTGCCAGCAGTTTATCGAGGACAGGGGGCTACAATGAGCAGTTCTTC. Translated, it gives CASSLSRTGGYNEQFF. The V call is TRBV27, the J call TRBJ2-1; TRBD1 agrees at 10 bases. Germline lookup yields CDR1 MNHEY and CDR2 SMNVEV (reference sequence). V lost 0 bases, J lost 3 bases, and 2 bases stayed unmatched. The CDR3 runs 16 residues.

The chain uses TRBV6-1 and TRBJ1-3, with a tentative D call TRBD1 (5 bases). CDR1 is MNHNS and CDR2 is SASEGT in the germline V gene. The CDR3 totals 17 residues. V was shortened by 1 base and J by 0 bases, with 13 bases between the two germline ends. The CDR3 here is CASSEESGLLSGNTIYF. CDR3 bases: TGTGCCAGCAGTGAAGAGTCGGGACTGCTCTCTGGAAACACCATATATTTT.

This chain joins TRBV13 and TRBJ2-7; maybe TRBD2 (5 bases). Germline V CDR1 and CDR2: PRHDT, FYEKMQ (reference sequence). V lost 5 bases and J 4 bases, leaving 15 bases between the germline ends. The CDR3 is 14 amino acids. For the CDR3, the DNA is TGTGCCAGCAGCCCCCGACCGGGAACTTACGAGCAGTACTTC. It is translated as CASSPRPGTYEQYF.

The chain employs TRBV7-9 and TRBJ2-5, with 7 bases aligning to TRBD1. Trimming cost V 1 base and J 2 bases; bases outside gene matches: 4. Germline CDR1 is SEHNR and CDR2 is FQNEAQ (reference sequence). The CDR3 covers 15 residues. CDR3 amino acids: CASSLDRGLQETQYF. Here the CDR3 DNA reads TGTGCCAGCAGCTTAGACAGGGGCCTTCAAGAGACCCAGTACTTC.

V is TRBV2 and J is TRBJ1-4; 9 bases are shared with TRBD1. Trimming removed 8 bases from V and 5 bases from J; junction bases left unmatched: 9. CDR3 length: 15 amino acids. The V gene's germline CDR1 is SNHLY and CDR2 FYNNEI. This chain's CDR3 is CASFGLGTGNEKLFF. DNA for the CDR3: TGTGCCAGCTTTGGGCTCGGGACAGGGAATGAAAAACTGTTTTTT.

The V and J genes are TRBV28 and TRBJ1-2; D is possibly TRBD1 (5 bases). Trimming pared 5 bases from V and 8 bases from J, leaving 15 bases between. Germline V gene sequence: CDR1 MDHEN, CDR2 SYDVKM. CDR3 size: 13 residues. In DNA form, the CDR3 reads TGTGCCAGCAGTGCCGGGACGGCGAGCGGCTACACCTTC. This sequence encodes CASSAGTASGYTF.

V and J are TRBV29-1 and TRBJ1-1; 7 nucleotides agree with TRBD1. CDR1 and CDR2 (germline): SQVTM, ANQGSEA. CDR3 length: 14 amino acids. Trimming took 4 bases from V and 5 from J; bases not matched to a gene: 10. CDR3 loop: CSVVEGGLGTEAFF. The DNA of the CDR3 is TGCAGCGTTGTTGAAGGGGGCCTGGGGACTGAAGCTTTCTTT. The full variable domain, with the rest looked up from reference TRBV29-1 and TRBJ1-1, is SAVISQKPSRDICQRGTSLTIQCQVDSQVTMMFWYRQQPGQSLTLIATANQGSEATYESGFVIDKFPISRPNLTFSTLTVSNMSPEDSSIYLCSVVEGGLGTEAFFGQGTRLTVV.

This clone was observed a single time. This chain links TRBV4-3 with TRBJ2-7; 7 positions match TRBD1. The CDR3 totals 17 residues. With V trimmed by 0 bases and J by 7 bases, 15 bases remained unmatched. Germline CDR1 and CDR2: LGHNA and YSLEER. This CDR3 is CASSQEPTGTATGEQYF. The CDR3 DNA sequence: TGCGCCAGCAGCCAAGAACCAACCGGGACAGCTACGGGGGAGCAGTACTTC.

This clone was observed a single time. The chain recombines TRBV2 with TRBJ1-1, with a weak D call TRBD1 (5 bases). Germline assignment: CDR1 SNHLY and CDR2 FYNNEI. CDR3 length equals 15 residues. V gave up 3 bases and J gave up 1 base, with 12 bases separating them. The CDR3 DNA follows: TGTGCCAGCAGTGATCGGTCAGGGAAGAACACTGAAGCTTTCTTT. It is translated as CASSDRSGKNTEAFF. The full variable domain, in which reference TRBV2 and TRBJ1-1 provide the parts outside the CDR3, is EPEVTQTPSHQVTQMGQEVILRCVPISNHLYFYWYRQILGQKVEFLVSFYNNEISEKSEIFDDQFSVERPDGSNFTLKIRSTKLEDSAMYFCASSDRSGKNTEAFFGQGTRLTVV.

Note on this clone: The same CDR3 arises from other DNA sequences in this sample as well. The rearrangement joins TRBV5-1 to TRBJ2-7; D remains ambiguous. Trimming took 2 bases from V and 4 from J, leaving 10 bases between them. This CDR3 has 13 amino acids. The germline CDR1 and CDR2 sequences are SGHRS and YFSETQ. CDR3 DNA sequence: TGCGCCAGCAGCTTAGAGTCCGTTTACGAGCAGTACTTC. The encoded protein is CASSLESVYEQYF.

The rearrangement links TRBV7-9 to TRBJ1-1; D ambiguous. V lost 5 bases, J lost 0 bases, and 7 bases lay in between. The germline CDR1 and CDR2 sequences are SEHNR and FQNEAQ (reference sequence). The CDR3 spans 13 residues. The CDR3 is CASSPTLNTEAFF. The CDR3 nucleotides are TGTGCCAGCAGCCCGACCCTGAACACTGAAGCTTTCTTT.

The chain is built from TRBV11-2 and TRBJ2-7; the D gene is possibly TRBD1 (6 bases). Germline V lookup: CDR1 SGHAT, CDR2 FQNNGV. The CDR3 spans 15 residues. Deletions cut 5 bases from V and 3 bases from J, with 17 bases between. CDR3: CASSQADSDFYEQYF. The DNA of the CDR3 is TGTGCCAGCAGCCAGGCGGACAGCGATTTCTACGAGCAGTACTTC.

The rearrangement uses TRBV19 and TRBJ1-1; tentatively, D is TRBD1 (6 bases). The germline CDR1 and CDR2 sequences are LNHDA and SQIVND (reference sequence). The V end was cut by 1 base, the J end by 4 bases, with 10 bases between. This CDR3 comprises 14 residues. CDR3 in DNA: TGTGCCAGTAGTATAGCGGGGGGCGGCACTGAAGCTTTCTTT. Its translation: CASSIAGGGTEAFF.

The V call is TRBV15, the J call TRBJ2-7; D is possibly TRBD1 (6 bases). CDR3 size: 15 residues. Germline V lookup: CDR1 LNHNV, CDR2 YYDKDF (reference sequence). V was trimmed by 0 bases and J by 3 bases, leaving 12 bases between them. CDR3 DNA sequence: TGTGCCACCAGCAGAGACCGGGACACCCTCTACGAGCAGTACTTC. Translating it yields CATSRDRDTLYEQYF.

This chain uses TRBV19 with TRBJ2-3, with 11 bases fitting TRBD2. Germline values: CDR1 LNHDA, CDR2 SQIVND (reference sequence). The CDR3 is 15 amino acids. V trimming: 6 bases; J trimming: 4 bases; junction bases outside the gene matches: 6. The CDR3 reads CASSVTSGSPDTQYF. The CDR3 DNA follows: TGTGCCAGTAGCGTTACTAGCGGGAGTCCAGATACGCAGTATTTT.

This clone was found a few times. The J gene is TRBJ2-1, the V gene TRBV6-4; 7 nucleotides agree with TRBD2. The CDR3 length is 15 residues. V was clipped by 5 bases and J by 0 bases; unmatched bases: 4. Germline V lookup: CDR1 MRHNA, CDR2 SNTAGT. CDR3 region: CASSPAGPSYNEQFF. The CDR3 DNA reads TGTGCCAGCAGTCCAGCGGGGCCCTCCTACAATGAGCAGTTCTTC.

This clone was recorded a few times. This chain connects TRBV7-8 to TRBJ1-2; TRBD1 matches 7 bases. Losses at the gene ends were 0 bases for V and 4 bases for J; bases not matched to a gene: 2. This CDR3 is built from 14 residues. Germline values: CDR1 SGHVS, CDR2 FQNEAQ. The CDR3 here is CASSLATGRYGYTF. For the CDR3, the DNA is TGTGCCAGCAGCTTAGCGACAGGGCGCTATGGCTACACCTTC.

The rearrangement uses TRBV15 and TRBJ1-5; D ambiguous. The CDR3 is 14 amino acids. Trimming removed 0 bases at V and 3 bases at J, with 6 bases between. The germline V gene encodes CDR1 LNHNV and CDR2 YYDKDF (reference sequence). The CDR3 reads CATSREQTNQPQHF. The CDR3 DNA is TGTGCCACCAGCAGAGAACAGACCAATCAGCCCCAGCATTTT.

DNA for the CDR3: TGTGCCAGCTCACCCCGGACAGGGTCGGACAATGAGCAGTTCTTC. Amino acid sequence: CASSPRTGSDNEQFF. This chain connects TRBV18 to TRBJ2-1, with 8 bases that match TRBD1. Trimming at V came to 3 bases and at J to 5 bases, leaving 6 bases not matched to a gene. CDR3 length equals 15 residues. Germline V lookup: CDR1 KGHSH, CDR2 LQKENI.